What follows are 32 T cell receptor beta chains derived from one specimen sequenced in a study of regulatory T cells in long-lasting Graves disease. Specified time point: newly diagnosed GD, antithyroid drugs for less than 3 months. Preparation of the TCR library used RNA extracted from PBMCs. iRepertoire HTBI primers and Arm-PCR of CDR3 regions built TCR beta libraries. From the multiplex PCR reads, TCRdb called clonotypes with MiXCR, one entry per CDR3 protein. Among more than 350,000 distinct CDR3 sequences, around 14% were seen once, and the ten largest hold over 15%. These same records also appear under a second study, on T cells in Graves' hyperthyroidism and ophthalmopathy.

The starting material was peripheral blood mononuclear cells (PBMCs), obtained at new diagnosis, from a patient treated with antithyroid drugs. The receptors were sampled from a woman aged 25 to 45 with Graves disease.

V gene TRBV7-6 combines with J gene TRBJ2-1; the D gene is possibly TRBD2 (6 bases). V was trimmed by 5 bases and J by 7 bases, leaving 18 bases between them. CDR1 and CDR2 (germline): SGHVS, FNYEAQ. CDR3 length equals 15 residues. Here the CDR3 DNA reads TGTGCCAGCAGCGTCCAGGGCGGGGTAGGGAATGAGCAGTTCTTC. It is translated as CASSVQGGVGNEQFF.

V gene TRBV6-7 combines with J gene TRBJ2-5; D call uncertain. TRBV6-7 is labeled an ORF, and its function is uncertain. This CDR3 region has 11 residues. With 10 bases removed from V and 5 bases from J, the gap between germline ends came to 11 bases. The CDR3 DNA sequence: TGTGCCACCCACTTAGAGGAGACCCAGTACTTC. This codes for CATHLEETQYF.

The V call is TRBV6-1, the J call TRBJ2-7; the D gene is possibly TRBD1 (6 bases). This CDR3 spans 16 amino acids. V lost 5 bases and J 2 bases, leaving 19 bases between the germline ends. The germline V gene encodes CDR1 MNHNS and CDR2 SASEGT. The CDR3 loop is CASSTNRAQNTYEQYF. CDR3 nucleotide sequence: TGTGCCAGCAGTACAAACAGGGCACAAAACACCTACGAGCAGTACTTC.

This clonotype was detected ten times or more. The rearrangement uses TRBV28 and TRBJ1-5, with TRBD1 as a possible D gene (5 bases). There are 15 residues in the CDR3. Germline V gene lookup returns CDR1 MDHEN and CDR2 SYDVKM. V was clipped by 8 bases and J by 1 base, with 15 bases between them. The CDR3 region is CASLNPQGSNQPQHF. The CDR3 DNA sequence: TGTGCCAGCCTGAACCCTCAGGGAAGCAATCAGCCCCAGCATTTT.

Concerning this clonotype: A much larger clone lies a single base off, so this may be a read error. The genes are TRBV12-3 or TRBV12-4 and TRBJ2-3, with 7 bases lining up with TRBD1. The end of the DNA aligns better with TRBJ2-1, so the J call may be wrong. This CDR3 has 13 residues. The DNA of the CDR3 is TGTGCCAGCAGCCCCGGGACAGTAGACGAGCAGTTCTTC. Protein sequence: CASSPGTVDEQFF.

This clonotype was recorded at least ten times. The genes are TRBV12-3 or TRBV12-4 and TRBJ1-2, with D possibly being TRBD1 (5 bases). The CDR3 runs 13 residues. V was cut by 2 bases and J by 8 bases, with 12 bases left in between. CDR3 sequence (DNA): TGTGCCAGCAGTTTACGGGGACGGGGGGGCTACACCTTC. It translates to CASSLRGRGGYTF.

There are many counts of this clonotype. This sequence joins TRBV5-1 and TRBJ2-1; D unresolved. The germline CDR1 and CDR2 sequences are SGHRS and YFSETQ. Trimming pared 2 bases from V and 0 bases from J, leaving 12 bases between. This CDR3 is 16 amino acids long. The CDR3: CASSLTQQSSYNEQFF. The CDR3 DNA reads TGCGCCAGCAGCTTAACGCAACAAAGCTCCTACAATGAGCAGTTCTTC.

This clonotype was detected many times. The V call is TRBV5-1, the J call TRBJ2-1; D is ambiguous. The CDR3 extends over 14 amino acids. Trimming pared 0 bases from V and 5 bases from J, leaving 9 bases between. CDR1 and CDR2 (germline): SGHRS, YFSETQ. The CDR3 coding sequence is TGCGCCAGCAGCTTGGAGATCGTTAACAATGAGCAGTTCTTC. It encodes CASSLEIVNNEQFF.

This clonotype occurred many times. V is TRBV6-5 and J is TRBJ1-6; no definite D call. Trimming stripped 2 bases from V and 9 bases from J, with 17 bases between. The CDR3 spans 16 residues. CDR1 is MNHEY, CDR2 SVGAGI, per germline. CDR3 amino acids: CASSYSVQPTVSPLHF. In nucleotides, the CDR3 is TGTGCCAGCAGTTACAGCGTACAGCCCACGGTTTCACCCCTCCACTTT.

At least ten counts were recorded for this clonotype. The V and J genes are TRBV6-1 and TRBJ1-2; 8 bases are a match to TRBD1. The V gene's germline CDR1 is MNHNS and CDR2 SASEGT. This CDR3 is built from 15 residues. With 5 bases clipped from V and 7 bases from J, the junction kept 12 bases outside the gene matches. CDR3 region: CASSPIPTGGRGYTF. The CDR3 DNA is TGTGCCAGCAGTCCCATTCCTACAGGGGGTCGTGGCTACACCTTC.

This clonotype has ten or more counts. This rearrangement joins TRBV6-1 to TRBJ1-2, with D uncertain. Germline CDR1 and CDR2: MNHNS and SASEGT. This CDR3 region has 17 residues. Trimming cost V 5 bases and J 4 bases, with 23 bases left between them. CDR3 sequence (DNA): TGTGCCAGCAGTCCGACGGACCCTGCTGGTTTGGCCTATGGCTACACCTTC. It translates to CASSPTDPAGLAYGYTF.

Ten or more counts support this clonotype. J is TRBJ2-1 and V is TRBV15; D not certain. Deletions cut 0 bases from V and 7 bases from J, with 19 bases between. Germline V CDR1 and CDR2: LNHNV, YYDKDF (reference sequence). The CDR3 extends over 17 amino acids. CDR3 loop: CATSREPPPRKGNEQFF. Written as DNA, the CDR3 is TGTGCCACCAGCAGAGAGCCACCCCCCCGGAAGGGTAATGAGCAGTTCTTC.

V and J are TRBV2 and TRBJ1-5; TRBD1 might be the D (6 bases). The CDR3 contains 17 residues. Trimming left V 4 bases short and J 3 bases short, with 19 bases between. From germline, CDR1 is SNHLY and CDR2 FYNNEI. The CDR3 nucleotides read TGTGCCAGCAGTGGAGGAATCGCAGGGGCCTCCAATCAGCCCCAGCATTTT. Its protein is CASSGGIAGASNQPQHF.

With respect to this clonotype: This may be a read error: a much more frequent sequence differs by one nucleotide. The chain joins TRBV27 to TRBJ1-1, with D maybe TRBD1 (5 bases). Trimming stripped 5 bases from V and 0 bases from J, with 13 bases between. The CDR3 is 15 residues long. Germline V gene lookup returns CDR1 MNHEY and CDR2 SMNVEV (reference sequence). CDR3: CASSDQKGVNTEAFF. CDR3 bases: TGTGCCAGCAGTGATCAAAAAGGGGTGAACACTGAAGCTTTCTTT.

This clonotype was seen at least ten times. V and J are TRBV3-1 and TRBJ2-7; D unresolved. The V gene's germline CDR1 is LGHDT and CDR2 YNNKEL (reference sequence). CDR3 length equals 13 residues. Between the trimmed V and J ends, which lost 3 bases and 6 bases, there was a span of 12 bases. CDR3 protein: CASSHLYTPEQYF. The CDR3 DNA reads TGTGCCAGCAGCCATCTATATACTCCCGAGCAGTACTTC.

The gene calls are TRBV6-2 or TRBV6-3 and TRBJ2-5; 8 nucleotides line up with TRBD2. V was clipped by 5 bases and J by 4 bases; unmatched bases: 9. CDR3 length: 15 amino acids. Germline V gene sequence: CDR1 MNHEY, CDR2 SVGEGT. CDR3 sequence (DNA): TGTGCCAGCAGTCCCCCCCGGGGGGGATCAGAGACCCAGTACTTC. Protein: CASSPPRGGSETQYF.

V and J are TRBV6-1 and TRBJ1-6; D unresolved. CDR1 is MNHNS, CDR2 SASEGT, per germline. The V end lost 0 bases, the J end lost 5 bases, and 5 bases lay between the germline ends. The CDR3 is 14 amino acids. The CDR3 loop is CASSEALDNSPLHF. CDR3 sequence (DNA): TGTGCCAGCAGTGAAGCACTGGATAATTCACCCCTCCACTTT.

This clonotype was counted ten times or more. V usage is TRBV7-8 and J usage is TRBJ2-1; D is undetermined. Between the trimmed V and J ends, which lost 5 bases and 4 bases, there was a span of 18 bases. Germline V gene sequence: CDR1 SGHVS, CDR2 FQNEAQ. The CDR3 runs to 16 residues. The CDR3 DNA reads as TGTGCCAGCAGCCAGGCCCCCCCGAGGCCTTACAATGAGCAGTTCTTC. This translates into CASSQAPPRPYNEQFF.

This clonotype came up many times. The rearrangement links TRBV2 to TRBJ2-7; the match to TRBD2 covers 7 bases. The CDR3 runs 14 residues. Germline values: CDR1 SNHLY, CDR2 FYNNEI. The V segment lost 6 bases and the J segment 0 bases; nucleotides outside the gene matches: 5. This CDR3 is CASRGSSGSYEQYF. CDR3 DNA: TGTGCCAGCAGGGGGTCTAGCGGCTCCTACGAGCAGTACTTC.

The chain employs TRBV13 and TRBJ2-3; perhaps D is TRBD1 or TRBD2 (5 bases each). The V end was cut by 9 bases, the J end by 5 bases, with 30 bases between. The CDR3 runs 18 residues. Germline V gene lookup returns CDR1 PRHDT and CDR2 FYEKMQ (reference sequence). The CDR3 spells CASDPQPGTTVLVDTQYF. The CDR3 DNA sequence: TGTGCCAGTGACCCCCAACCCGGGACGACGGTCCTGGTAGATACGCAGTATTTT.

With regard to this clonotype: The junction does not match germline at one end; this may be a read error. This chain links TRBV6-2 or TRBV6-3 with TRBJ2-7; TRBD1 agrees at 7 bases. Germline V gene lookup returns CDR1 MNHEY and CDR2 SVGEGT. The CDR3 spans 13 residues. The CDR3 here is CARSPRDSYEQYF. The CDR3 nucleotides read TGTGCCCGCAGTCCCCGGGACAGCTACGAGCAGTACTTC.

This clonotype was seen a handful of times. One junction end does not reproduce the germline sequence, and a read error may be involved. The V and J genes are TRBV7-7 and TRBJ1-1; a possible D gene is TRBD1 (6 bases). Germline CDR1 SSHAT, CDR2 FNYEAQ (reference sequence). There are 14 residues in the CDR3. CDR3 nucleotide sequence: TGTGCTAGCAGCTTAGGGGGAGGGGGGGTTCCATCTTTCTTT. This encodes CASSLGGGGVPSFF.

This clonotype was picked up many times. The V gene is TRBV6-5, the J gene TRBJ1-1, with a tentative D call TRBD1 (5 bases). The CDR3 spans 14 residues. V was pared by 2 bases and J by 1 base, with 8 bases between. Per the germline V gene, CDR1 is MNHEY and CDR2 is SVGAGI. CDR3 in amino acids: CASSYAGRNTEAFF. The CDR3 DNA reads TGTGCCAGCAGTTACGCGGGGCGGAACACTGAAGCTTTCTTT.

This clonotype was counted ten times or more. CDR3 residues: CATSTPTGRASTDTQYF. The CDR3 DNA follows: TGTGCCACCAGTACCCCGACAGGGCGAGCTAGCACAGATACGCAGTATTTT. The chain has TRBV24-1 and TRBJ2-3; TRBD1 agrees at 7 bases. The CDR3 runs to 17 residues. The junction had 11 bases not matched to a gene; V was cut back by 6 bases and J by 0 bases. The V gene's germline CDR1 is KGHDR and CDR2 SFDVKD.

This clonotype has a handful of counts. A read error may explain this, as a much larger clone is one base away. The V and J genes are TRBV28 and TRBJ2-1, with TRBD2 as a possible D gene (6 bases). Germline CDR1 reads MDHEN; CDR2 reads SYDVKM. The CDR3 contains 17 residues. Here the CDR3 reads CASSFPVSGGGSNEQSF. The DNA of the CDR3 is TGTGCCAGCAGTTTCCCTGTCAGTGGGGGAGGTAGCAATGAGCAGTCCTTC.

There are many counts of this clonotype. For the CDR3, the DNA is TGTGCTAGTGGTTTCTCGGGGGGAGCCAACGCCGGGGAGCTGTTTTTT. Its translation: CASGFSGGANAGELFF. The J gene is TRBJ2-2, the V gene TRBV12-5; 7 nucleotides line up with TRBD2. V lost 3 bases and J lost 6; bases outside the gene matches: 10. Germline V gives CDR1 LGHNT, CDR2 FRNRAP. The length of the CDR3 is 16 residues.

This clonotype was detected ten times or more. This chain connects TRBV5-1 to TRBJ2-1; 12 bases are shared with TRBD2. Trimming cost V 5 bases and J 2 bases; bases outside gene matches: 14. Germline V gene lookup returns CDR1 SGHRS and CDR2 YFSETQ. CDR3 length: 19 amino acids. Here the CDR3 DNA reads TGCGCCAGCAGTCATCGGGAACTAGCGGGAGGAGGGACCTACAATGAGCAGTTCTTC. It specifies CASSHRELAGGGTYNEQFF.

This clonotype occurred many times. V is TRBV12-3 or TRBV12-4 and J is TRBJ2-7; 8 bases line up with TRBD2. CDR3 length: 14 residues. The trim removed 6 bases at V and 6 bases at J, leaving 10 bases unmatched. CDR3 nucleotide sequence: TGTGCCAGCAGCCCAGAGCGGGAGAATGTCGAGCAGTACTTC. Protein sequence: CASSPERENVEQYF.

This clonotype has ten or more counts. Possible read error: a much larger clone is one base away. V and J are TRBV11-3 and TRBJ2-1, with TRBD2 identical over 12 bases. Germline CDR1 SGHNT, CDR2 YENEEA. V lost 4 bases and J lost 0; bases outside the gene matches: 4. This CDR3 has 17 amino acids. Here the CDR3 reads CASSSSSGRGSYNEQFF. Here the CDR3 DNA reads TGTGCCAGCAGCTCCTCTAGCGGGAGGGGCTCCTACAATGAGCAGTTCTTC.

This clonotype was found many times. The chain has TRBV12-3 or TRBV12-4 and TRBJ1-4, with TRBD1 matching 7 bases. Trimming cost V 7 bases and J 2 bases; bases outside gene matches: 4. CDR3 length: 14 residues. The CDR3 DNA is TGTGCCAGCAAGACAGGGAGTACTAATGAAAAACTGTTTTTT. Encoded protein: CASKTGSTNEKLFF.

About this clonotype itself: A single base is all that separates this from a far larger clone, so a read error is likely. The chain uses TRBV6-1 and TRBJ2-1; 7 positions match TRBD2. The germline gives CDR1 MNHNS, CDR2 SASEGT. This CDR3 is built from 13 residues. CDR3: CASSDSTSNEQLF. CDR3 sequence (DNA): TGTGCCAGCAGTGACTCGACTAGCAATGAGCAGCTCTTC.

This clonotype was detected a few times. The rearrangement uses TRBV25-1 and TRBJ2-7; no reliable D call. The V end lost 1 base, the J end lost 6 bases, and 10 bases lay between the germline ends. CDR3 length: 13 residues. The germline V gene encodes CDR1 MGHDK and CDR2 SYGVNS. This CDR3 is CASSEWATGEQYF. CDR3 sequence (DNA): TGTGCCAGCAGTGAATGGGCGACCGGCGAGCAGTACTTC.